Listed below are T cell receptor beta chains from one sample, sequenced in a study of low-dose radiotherapy and immunotherapy resistance in tumors. TCRdb reprocessed the reads with MiXCR, giving one entry per CDR3 protein. Of 65,000 to 95,000 distinct CDR3 sequences detected, 15% to 20% appear once; the ten largest clones hold over 1.2%. The specimen was PBMCs, collected after low-dose radiotherapy plus immunotherapy. The source is a male donor with prostate cancer. Each CDR3 is given with its conserved first and last residue. The D gene is left open where the match is weak. Clone size is not always given. Where it is, it says once, few, many or a class for expanded clones.

TRBD2	many	TRBV7-2	TRBJ2-7	TGTGCCAGCAGCCCGGGTGGACTAGCGGTTTACGAGCAGTACTTC	CASSPGGLAVYEQYF
TRBD2	many	TRBV7-2	TRBJ2-2	TGTGCCAGCAGCTTAGCTTCCCTAGCGGGAGGGCGAGACACCGGGGAGCTGTTTTTT	CASSLASLAGGRDTGELFF
NA	NA	TRBV7-8	TRBJ2-5	TGTGCCAGCAGCGCCAGAAAGACCCAGTACTTC	CASSARKTQYF
NA	many	TRBV9	TRBJ2-2	TGTGCCAGCAGCGTAGGACCGGATGGCACCGGGGAGCTGTTTTTT	CASSVGPDGTGELFF
NA	many	TRBV5-4	TRBJ2-3	TGTGCCAGCACCACCGGACAGATCGGCACAGATACGCAGTATTTT	CASTTGQIGTDTQYF
TRBD1	NA	TRBV6-6	TRBJ2-1	TGTGCCAGCAGTCCTGGGACAGGGCCCTACAATGAGCAGTTCTTC	CASSPGTGPYNEQFF
NA	many	TRBV28	TRBJ1-1	TGTGCCAGCACTTGGGGTGACATGAACACTGAAGCTTTCTTT	CASTWGDMNTEAFF
TRBD2	many	TRBV28	TRBJ2-4	TGTGCCAGCAGCCTACTAGCGGGAGTGGACATTCAGTACTTC	CASSLLAGVDIQYF
TRBD2	many	TRBV5-4	TRBJ2-1	TGTGCCAGCAGCTTGTGGCTAGCGGGAGGGCCCAGCTACAATGAGCAGTTCTTC	CASSLWLAGGPSYNEQFF
NA	many	TRBV6-2/TRBV6-3	TRBJ1-1	TGTGCCAGCAGTAGGACGAAGAACACTGAAGCTTTCTTT	CASSRTKNTEAFF
NA	many	TRBV3-1	TRBJ2-7	TGTGCCACCAACCCGAGCGGGTCCTTCCACGAGCAGTACTTC	CATNPSGSFHEQYF
NA	many	TRBV6-2/TRBV6-3	TRBJ1-6	TGTGCCAGCAGTTACCCGCGGACCCTGGGAAATTCACCCCTCCACTTT	CASSYPRTLGNSPLHF
TRBD1	many	TRBV28	TRBJ1-2	TGTGCCAGCAGTTTATTCTCCGCAGGGGGCGCATCTTATGGCTACACCTTC	CASSLFSAGGASYGYTF
NA	many	TRBV7-2	TRBJ1-6	TGTGCCAGCAGTGTTACAGGGTACTCCTATAATTCACCCCTCCACTTT	CASSVTGYSYNSPLHF
TRBD2	NA	TRBV29-1	TRBJ2-7	TGCAGCGGTGGACTAGCGGGAGGCCTTAGCTCCTACGAGCAGTACTTC	CSGGLAGGLSSYEQYF
TRBD1	many	TRBV4-2	TRBJ1-5	TGTGCCAGCAGCCAAGCGACAGGGCCCAATCAGCCCCAGCATTTT	CASSQATGPNQPQHF
NA	many	TRBV29-1	TRBJ2-2	TGCAGCGCCCGAGCAGGCTTTAACACCGGGGAGCTGTTTTTT	CSARAGFNTGELFF
NA	NA	TRBV3-1	TRBJ2-7	TGTGCCAGCAGCCAATTCGGAGTCTACGAGCAGTACTTC	CASSQFGVYEQYF
NA	many	TRBV7-2	TRBJ2-7	TGTGCCAGCAGCCCGAGCGGAGGGGTCCCCCTCGAGCAGTACTTC	CASSPSGGVPLEQYF
NA	many	TRBV7-2	TRBJ2-2	TGTGCCAGCAGCCCTTTCGGTCGGGCTATAGGCGGGGAGCTGTTTTTT	CASSPFGRAIGGELFF
NA	many	TRBV5-1	TRBJ2-3	TGCGCCAGCAGCTACAATGACCGCACAGATACGCAGTATTTT	CASSYNDRTDTQYF
NA	NA	TRBV2	TRBJ2-4	TGTGCCAGCCAGGGGTGGGCCAAAAACATTCAGTACTTC	CASQGWAKNIQYF
TRBD2	many	TRBV28	TRBJ2-3	TGTGCCAGCAGCCCTCCGGGACTAGGAACAGATACGCAGTATTTT	CASSPPGLGTDTQYF
NA	many	TRBV10-3	TRBJ1-1	TGTGCCATCAGTGGGGGACGGCTTAGGAGCGAAGCTTTCTTT	CAISGGRLRSEAFF
TRBD1	many	TRBV2	TRBJ1-5	TGTGCCAGCAGTGAAGTGGAAGGGGGCTGGGTAGACAATCAGCCCCAGCATTTT	CASSEVEGGWVDNQPQHF
TRBD1	NA	TRBV12-3/TRBV12-4	TRBJ1-5	TGTGCCAGCGGAATAACAGGGGCTTTGGATCAGCCCCAGCATTTC	CASGITGALDQPQHF
TRBD2	many	TRBV30	TRBJ2-1	TGTGCCTGGAGTCTCCCTAGCGGGAGGGGGGAGCAGTTCTTC	CAWSLPSGRGEQFF
NA	many	TRBV7-2	TRBJ1-4	TGTGCCAGCAGCATGGGAAGAACTAATGAAAAACTGTTTTTT	CASSMGRTNEKLFF
NA	many	TRBV28	TRBJ2-1	TGTGCCAGCACCCCTACCGGGAGAAGGGGCAATGAGCAGTTCTTC	CASTPTGRRGNEQFF
NA	NA	TRBV27	TRBJ2-3	TGTGCCAGCAGCCCTCCGGCGGGGAGCACAGATACGCAGTATTTT	CASSPPAGSTDTQYF
NA	many	TRBV20-1	TRBJ2-3	TGCAGTGCTAGGGATTATAGAGATACGCAGTATTTT	CSARDYRDTQYF
NA	NA	TRBV24-1	TRBJ2-5	TGTGCCACCAGTGATCCGGGACCTGGGGGAGAGACCCAGTACTTC	CATSDPGPGGETQYF
NA	many	TRBV28	TRBJ2-7	TGTGCCAGCAGTACAGGACTCTACGAGCAGTACTTC	CASSTGLYEQYF